This T cell receptor beta chain was sequenced in a study of kidney transplant recipient with SARS-CoV-2 infection. This clonotype showed up many times. In TCRdb, the reads were re-called with MiXCR into one record per CDR3 protein. There are 250,000 or so distinct CDR3 sequences in the sample; about 28% occur only once, and nearly 7.5% lies in the top ten. Germline V lookup: CDR1 MDHEN, CDR2 SYDVKM. The CDR3 consists of 13 residues. Trimming shortened V by 7 bases and J by 2 bases, and 9 bases separated the two germline ends. The origin of this receptor is a male patient in his thirties who had COVID-19 and was a kidney transplant recipient. Some T cells may be provided by the graft donor. The sequencing used a blood sample, collected at baseline and between days 110 and 120 from a kidney transplant recipient. The chain combines TRBV28 with TRBJ1-5; D remains ambiguous. CDR3: CASTMEGNQPQHF. The CDR3 region has the DNA TGTGCCAGCACGATGGAGGGCAATCAGCCCCAGCATTTT.